This TCR beta chain is drawn from a study of cytomegalovirus exposure and HLA in healthy donors. Overall study results and limits: The CMV antigen specificity of a few CMV-associated chains was confirmed through in vitro analysis.

This CDR3 has 15 residues. V gave up 4 bases and J gave up 0 bases; unmatched junction bases: 7. Germline lookup yields CDR1 SGHDT and CDR2 YYEEEE. Amplification used 60 Vbeta primers and 13 Jbeta primers. Per the study methods: Roughly 11 million shared chains were among the roughly 80 million unique TCR beta chains that a later analysis counted. Sequencing used immunoSEQ multiplex PCR; TCRdb keeps in-frame clones, though not all of them. From that table come the V and J calls and clone size; the DNA was used to work out D and trimming. The sample records more than 90,000 clones, 70% to 80% being singletons. Turning to this clone: Antigen specificity is unknown.

The rearrangement joins TRBV5-6 to TRBJ2-7; 7 positions match TRBD1. This TCR was recovered from a woman between 50 and 59 years old in good health and CMV-seropositive. The sequenced material came from PBMCs. The DNA for the CDR3 is TGTGCCAGCAGCCCGTATGGGGACAGCTCCTACGAGCAGTACTTC. Translating gives CASSPYGDSSYEQYF.